This T cell receptor (beta chain) was retrieved from a study of early T cells in non-severe SARS-CoV-2 infection (dated by TCRdb to the early 2020s). Describing the broader study: Because TCR sequencing was done on bulk RNA from unsorted whole blood, the alpha and beta chains could not be paired. General study outcomes and caveats: VDJdb matching was skewed toward anti-spike CD8 responses and likely underestimated virus-specific expansions, missing private and CD4 specificities.

The library was made by 5' RACE. These reads were obtained on a NextSeq 500. Unique molecular identifiers were attached to individual cDNA molecules in the TCR library protocol so that sequencing error and PCR bias could be corrected. TCR alpha and beta chains were both sequenced, and the abundances of alpha and beta sequences in each sample were closely correlated with each other. In the source study's methods: Decombinator V4 was used to annotate TCR sequences for V gene, J gene and CDR3. TCRs were defined as expanded if a significant change between any two time points was detected under a Poisson model with p below 0.0001. Abundances of TCRs were expressed as counts per million after normalisation to the total number of TCRs sequenced in each sample. TRAV1-2 paired with TRAJ12, TRAJ20 or TRAJ33 defined MAIT TCRs, while TRAV10 paired with TRAJ18 defined iNKT TCRs. VDJdb, accessed on 1 November 2021, was searched for TCRs annotated for CMV, EBV and SARS-CoV-2, and TCRs annotated for more than one antigen were excluded. TCRdb reworked the public reads: Q25 trimming with fastp, MiXCR clone assembly, productive beta chains retained. Each CDR3 protein gets just one entry, which takes the most common genes and DNA from the rows behind it. What appears here as the V and J calls and clone size reflects TCRdb's work, not the paper's. Across this sample there are fewer than 35,000 distinct CDR3 sequences, with around 4% seen only once. Of the sample, around 10% is held by the ten largest clones.

Relative to germline, V is missing 5 bases and J is missing 2 bases, with 10 bases of the junction outside any gene match. The CDR3, from cysteine to phenylalanine, totals 17 residues. CDR3 DNA is the only sequence kept; it has 51 bases, read in frame from the first base. Turning to this clonotype: Its recognized antigen is unknown. One base away there is no much larger clone; base qualities are not given.

The study was a case-control design nested within a healthcare worker cohort in London, UK, with weekly nasopharyngeal swab PCR tests and blood sampling. Between 23 and 31 March 2020, the week of the UK lockdown, healthcare workers were enrolled and then followed up weekly for as long as 16 weeks. This TCR was recovered from an adult who was a healthcare worker with PCR-confirmed SARS-CoV-2 infection or an uninfected control (not recorded which). The sample taken for sequencing was whole blood. The chain is made from TRBV12-3 or TRBV12-4 and TRBJ2-5; 11 nucleotides in the junction match TRBD2. At the DNA level, the sequence is TGTGCCAGCAGTCCCGGCTCTAGCGGGAGGTTGCAAGAGACCCAGTACTTC. Its amino acids are CASSPGSSGRLQETQYF.